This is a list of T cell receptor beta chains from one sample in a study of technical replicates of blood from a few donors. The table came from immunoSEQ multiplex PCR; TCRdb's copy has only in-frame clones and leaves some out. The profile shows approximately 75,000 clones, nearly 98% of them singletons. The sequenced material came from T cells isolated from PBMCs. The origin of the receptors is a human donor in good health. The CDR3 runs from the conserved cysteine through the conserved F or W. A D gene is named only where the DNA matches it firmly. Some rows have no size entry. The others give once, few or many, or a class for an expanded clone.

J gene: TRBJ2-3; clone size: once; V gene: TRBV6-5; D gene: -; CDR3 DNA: TGTGCCAGCAGTTACTCGGCGGGAACGACAGATACGCAGTATTTT; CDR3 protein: CASSYSAGTTDTQYF
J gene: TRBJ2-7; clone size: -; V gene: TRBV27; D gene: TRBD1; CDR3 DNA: TGTGCCAGCAGACTAAGCGGGACAGGGTTTTACGAGCAGTACTTC; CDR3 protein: CASRLSGTGFYEQYF
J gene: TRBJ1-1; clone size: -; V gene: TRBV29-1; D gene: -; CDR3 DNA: TGCAGCGTTGAAGATGGCAGGGACTACAGGGTCACTGAAGCTTTCTTT; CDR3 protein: CSVEDGRDYRVTEAFF
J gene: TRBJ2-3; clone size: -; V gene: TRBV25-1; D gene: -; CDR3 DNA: TGTGCCAGCAGTGAGGGGGGGGCGAGGGGAACAGATACGCAGTATTTT; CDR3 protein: CASSEGGARGTDTQYF
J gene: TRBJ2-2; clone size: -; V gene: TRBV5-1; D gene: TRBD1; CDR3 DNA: TGCGCCAGCAGAGGACAGGGGGCGGTCGGGGAGCTGTTTTTT; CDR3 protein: CASRGQGAVGELFF
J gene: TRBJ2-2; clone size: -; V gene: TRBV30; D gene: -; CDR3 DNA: TGTGCCCACCTCGGAGCTTTTAACACCGGGGAGCTGTTTTTT; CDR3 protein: CAHLGAFNTGELFF
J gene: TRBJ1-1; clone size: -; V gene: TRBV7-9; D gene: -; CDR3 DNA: TGTGCCAGCAGCTTCGGCCGGGAAATATCTGAAGCTTTCTTT; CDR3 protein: CASSFGREISEAFF
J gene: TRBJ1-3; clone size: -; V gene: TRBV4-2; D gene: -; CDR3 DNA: TGTGCCAGCAGCCTAAGTCGGGAAATCTCTGGAAACACCATATATTTT; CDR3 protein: CASSLSREISGNTIYF
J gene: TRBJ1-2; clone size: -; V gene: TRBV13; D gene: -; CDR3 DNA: TGTGCCAGCAGCATAGAGGCCGGCAGGGCGGAGGGCTACACCTTC; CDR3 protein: CASSIEAGRAEGYTF
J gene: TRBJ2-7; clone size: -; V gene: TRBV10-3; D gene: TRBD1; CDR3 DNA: TGTGCCATCAGAAACCGGGACAGTACCTACGAGCAGTACTTC; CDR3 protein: CAIRNRDSTYEQYF
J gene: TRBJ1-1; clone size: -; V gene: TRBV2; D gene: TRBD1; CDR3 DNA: TGTGCCAGCATTAGGACAGGGCAAGCTTTCTTT; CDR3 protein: CASIRTGQAFF
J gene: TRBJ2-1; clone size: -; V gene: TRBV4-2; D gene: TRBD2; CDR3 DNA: TGTGCCAGCAGCCGACTAGCGGGAGGGTACAATGAGCAGTTCTTC; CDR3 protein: CASSRLAGGYNEQFF
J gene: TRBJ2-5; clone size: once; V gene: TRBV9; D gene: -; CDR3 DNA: TGTGCCAGCAGCTCATTAGCGGAGGGGAAAGAGACCCAGTACTTC; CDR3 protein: CASSSLAEGKETQYF
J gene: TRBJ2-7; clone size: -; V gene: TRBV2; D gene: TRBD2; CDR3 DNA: TGTGCCAGCAGAACTAGCGGGAGAAGATCCTACGAGCAGTACTTC; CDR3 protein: CASRTSGRRSYEQYF
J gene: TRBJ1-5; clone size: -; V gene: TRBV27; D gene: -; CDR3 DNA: TGTGCCAGCAGTTTACGGGGTTCCACTCAGCCCCAGCATTTT; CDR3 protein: CASSLRGSTQPQHF
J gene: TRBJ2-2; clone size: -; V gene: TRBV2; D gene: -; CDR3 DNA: TGTGCCAGCAGTCCGGGACTTGCGAACACCGGGGAGCTGTTTTTT; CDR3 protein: CASSPGLANTGELFF
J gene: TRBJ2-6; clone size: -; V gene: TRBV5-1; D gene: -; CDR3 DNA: TGCGCCAGCAGCTTAGAGTTCTTTCCAGGGGCCAACGTCCTGACTTTC; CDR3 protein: CASSLEFFPGANVLTF
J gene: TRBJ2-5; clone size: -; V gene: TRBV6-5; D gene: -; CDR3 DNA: TGTGCCAGCAGTTCCGGCCCAGGTCAGCAAGAGACCCAGTACTTC; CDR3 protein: CASSSGPGQQETQYF
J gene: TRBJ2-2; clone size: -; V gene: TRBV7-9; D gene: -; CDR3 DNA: TGTGCCAGCAGCCGAGGGCGGAACACCGGGGAGCTGTTTTTT; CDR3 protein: CASSRGRNTGELFF
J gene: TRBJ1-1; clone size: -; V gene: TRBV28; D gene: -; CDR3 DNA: TGTGCCAGCAGTTTGGCTCCAGGGCTGGGAACTGAAGCTTTCTTT; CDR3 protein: CASSLAPGLGTEAFF
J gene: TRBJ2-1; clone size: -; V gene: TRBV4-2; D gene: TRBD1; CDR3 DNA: TGTGCCAGCAGCCCCTACGGAGGGACAGGATTCAATGAGCAGTTCTTC; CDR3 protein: CASSPYGGTGFNEQFF
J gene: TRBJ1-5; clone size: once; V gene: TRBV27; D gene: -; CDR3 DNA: TGTGCCAGCAGTTTCAGTCAGGGAAGCAATCAGCCCCAGCATTTT; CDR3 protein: CASSFSQGSNQPQHF
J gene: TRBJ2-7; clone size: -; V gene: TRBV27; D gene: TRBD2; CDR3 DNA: TGTGCCAGCAGTTTAGGGACTAGCCCCTACGAGCAGTACTTC; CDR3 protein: CASSLGTSPYEQYF
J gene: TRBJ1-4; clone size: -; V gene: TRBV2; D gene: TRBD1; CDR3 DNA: TGTGCCAGCAGCGTACCTACAGGGGAGGATAATGAAAAACTGTTTTTT; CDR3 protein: CASSVPTGEDNEKLFF
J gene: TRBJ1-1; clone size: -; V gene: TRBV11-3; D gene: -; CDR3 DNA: TGTGCCAGCAGCGTAGGGGGACTCATGGGCACTGAAGCTTTCTTT; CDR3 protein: CASSVGGLMGTEAFF
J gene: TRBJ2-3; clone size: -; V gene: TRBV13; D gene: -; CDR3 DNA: TGTGCCAGCAGCTTAAGCCGCGATACGCAGTATTTT; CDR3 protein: CASSLSRDTQYF
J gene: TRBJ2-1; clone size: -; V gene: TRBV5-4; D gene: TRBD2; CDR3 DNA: TGTGCCAGCAGCTTGGAGGGAAGCGGGAGTTGGAATGAGCAGTTCTTC; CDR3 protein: CASSLEGSGSWNEQFF
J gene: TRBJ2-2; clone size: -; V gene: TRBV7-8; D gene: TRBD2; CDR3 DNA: TGTGCCAGCAGCCCGGGGACTAGCGGGATGAGCGGGGAGCTGTTTTTT; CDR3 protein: CASSPGTSGMSGELFF
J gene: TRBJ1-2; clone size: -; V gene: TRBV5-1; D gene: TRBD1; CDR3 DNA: TGCGCCAGCAGCTTGGAAGGTGTTGGGACAGGGTTAAATGGCTACACCTTC; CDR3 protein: CASSLEGVGTGLNGYTF
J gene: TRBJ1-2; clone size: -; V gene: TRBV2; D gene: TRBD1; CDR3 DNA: TGTGCCAGCAGTGTTGTGGGACAGGGGAACTATGGCTACACCTTC; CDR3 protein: CASSVVGQGNYGYTF
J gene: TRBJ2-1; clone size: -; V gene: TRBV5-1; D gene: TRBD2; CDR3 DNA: TGCGCCAGCAGCCCGGGGGGACTAGCGGGAGCTCGAGAGCAGTTCTTC; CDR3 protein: CASSPGGLAGAREQFF
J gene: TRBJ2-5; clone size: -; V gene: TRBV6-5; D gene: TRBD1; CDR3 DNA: TGTGCCAGCAGCTCCGGGACAGGGGAAGAGACCCAGTACTTC; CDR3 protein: CASSSGTGEETQYF
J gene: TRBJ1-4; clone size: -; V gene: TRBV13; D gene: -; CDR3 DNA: TGTGCCAGCAGCTTAGCCGAAGGAGGGGAAAAACTGTTTTTT; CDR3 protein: CASSLAEGGEKLFF
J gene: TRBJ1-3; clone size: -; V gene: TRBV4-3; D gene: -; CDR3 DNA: TGCGCCAGCAGCCAAGATTCCAGGGGTGACACCATATATTTT; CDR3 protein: CASSQDSRGDTIYF
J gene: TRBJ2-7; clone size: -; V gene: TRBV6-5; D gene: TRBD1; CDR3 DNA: TGTGCCAGCAGTCACCGGGACAGCTACGAGCAGTACTTC; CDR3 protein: CASSHRDSYEQYF
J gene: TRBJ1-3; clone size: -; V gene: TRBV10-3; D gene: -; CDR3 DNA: TGTGCCATCACTATTGACAGAAACTCTGGAAACACCATATATTTT; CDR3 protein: CAITIDRNSGNTIYF
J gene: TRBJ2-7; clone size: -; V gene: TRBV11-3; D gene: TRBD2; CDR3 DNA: TGTGCCAGCAGCTTAGAAAGGGGAGGTAGCGGGCCTTCCTACGAGCAGTACTTC; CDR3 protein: CASSLERGGSGPSYEQYF
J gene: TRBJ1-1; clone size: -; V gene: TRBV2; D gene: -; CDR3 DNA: TGTGCCAGCAACCTCGTGGGGGCCGTCGTAGAAGCTTTCTTT; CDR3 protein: CASNLVGAVVEAFF
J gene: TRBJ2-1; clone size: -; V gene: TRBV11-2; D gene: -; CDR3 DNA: TGTGCCAGCAGCTTTGCGGGACCCAATGAGCAGTTCTTC; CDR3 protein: CASSFAGPNEQFF
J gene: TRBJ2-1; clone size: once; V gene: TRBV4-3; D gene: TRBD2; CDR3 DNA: TGCGCCAGCAGCCAAGAATTTTGGGCTAGCGGGAGGGCCCATGAGCAGTTCTTC; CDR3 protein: CASSQEFWASGRAHEQFF
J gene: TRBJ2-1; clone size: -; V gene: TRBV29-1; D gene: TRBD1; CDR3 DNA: TGCAGCGTTGTACAGGGGGTTGGTGAGCAGTTCTTC; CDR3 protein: CSVVQGVGEQFF
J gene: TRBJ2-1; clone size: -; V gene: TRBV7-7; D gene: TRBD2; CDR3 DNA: TGTGCCAGCAGCCTGGAGCGGGAGGTGAATGAGCAGTTCTTC; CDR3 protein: CASSLEREVNEQFF
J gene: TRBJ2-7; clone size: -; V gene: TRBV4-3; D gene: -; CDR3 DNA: TGCGCCAGCAGCCAACACTGGACAGACCCCTACGAGCAGTACTTC; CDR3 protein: CASSQHWTDPYEQYF
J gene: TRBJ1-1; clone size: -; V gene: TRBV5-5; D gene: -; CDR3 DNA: TGTGCCAGCATTTCGGGGAGCACTGAAGCTTTCTTT; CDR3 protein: CASISGSTEAFF
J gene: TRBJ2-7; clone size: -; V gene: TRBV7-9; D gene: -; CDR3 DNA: TGTGCCAGCAGCTTAGGAGGGACTGTTTCCTACGAGCAGTACTTC; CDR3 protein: CASSLGGTVSYEQYF
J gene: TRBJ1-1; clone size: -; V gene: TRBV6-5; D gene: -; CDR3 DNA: TGTGCCAGCAGTTACGGGTGGGAGACTGAAGCTTTCTTT; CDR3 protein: CASSYGWETEAFF
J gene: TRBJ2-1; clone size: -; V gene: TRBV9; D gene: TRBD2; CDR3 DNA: TGTGCCAGCAGCGTAGTTAGCGGGAGCAATGAGCAGTTCTTC; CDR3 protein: CASSVVSGSNEQFF
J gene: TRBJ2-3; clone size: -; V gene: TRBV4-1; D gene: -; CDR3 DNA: TGCGCCAGCAGCGTCCAGGAAGGAGTTAGTAGGGGGGATACGCAGTATTTT; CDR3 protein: CASSVQEGVSRGDTQYF
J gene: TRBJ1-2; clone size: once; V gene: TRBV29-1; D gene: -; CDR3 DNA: TGCAGCTTTTTCTGGCTCAGAGGTGGCTACACCTTC; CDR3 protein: CSFFWLRGGYTF
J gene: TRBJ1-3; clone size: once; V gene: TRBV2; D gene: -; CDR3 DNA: TGTGCCAGCTTCTCAGGGGATCTTTCTGGAAACACCATATATTTT; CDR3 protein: CASFSGDLSGNTIYF
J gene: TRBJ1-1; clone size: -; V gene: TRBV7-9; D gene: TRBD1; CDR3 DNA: TGTGCCAGCAGCTTAATTAGGACAGGGGGTAAGAACACTGAAGCTTTCTTT; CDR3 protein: CASSLIRTGGKNTEAFF
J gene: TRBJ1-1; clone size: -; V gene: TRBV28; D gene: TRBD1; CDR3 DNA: TGTGCCAGCAGTTTAACCGGGACAGTGAACACGAACACTGAAGCTTTCTTT; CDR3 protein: CASSLTGTVNTNTEAFF
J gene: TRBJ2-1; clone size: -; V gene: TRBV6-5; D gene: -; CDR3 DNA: TGTGCCAGCAGTGCGGGGACAGTCGTATTCAATGAGCAGTTCTTC; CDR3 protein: CASSAGTVVFNEQFF
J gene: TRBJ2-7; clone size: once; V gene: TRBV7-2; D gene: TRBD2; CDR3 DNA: TGTGCCAGCAGCTTAGAGGGCGGGAGAGGGTACGAGCAGTACTTC; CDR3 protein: CASSLEGGRGYEQYF
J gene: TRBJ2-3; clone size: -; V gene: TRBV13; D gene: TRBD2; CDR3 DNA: TGTGCCAGCAGCTCCAGACTAGCGGGCTTCCGTACCACAGATACGCAGTATTTT; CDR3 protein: CASSSRLAGFRTTDTQYF
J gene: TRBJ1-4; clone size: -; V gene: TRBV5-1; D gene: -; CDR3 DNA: TGCGCCAGCAGCTTCAGGGGCACTAATGAAAAACTGTTTTTT; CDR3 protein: CASSFRGTNEKLFF